These 27 T cell receptor delta chains were sequenced from one sample in a study of γδ T cells in repeated Plasmodium falciparum infection. TCRdb re-called the multiplex PCR reads via CATT. The sample includes 80,000 to 95,000 delta-chain clones, 1.4% seen only once; the top ten take just under 9%. Flow sorting of PBMC yielded separate Vgamma9/Vdelta2+ and Vdelta2-negative gammadelta T cell populations for bulk repertoire analysis. The material sequenced was gamma-delta T cells from blood. These TCRs come from a pool of human donors (malaria-infected and uninfected, not separated).

In its sample, this clone was seen a few times. A read error likely explains why the TCRdb protein, taken from a much larger clone, differs from this DNA's translation at residue 16; the protein shown is translated from the DNA. J is TRDJ1 and V is TRDV1; a weak D match, TRDD3 (6 bases). The J gene, not given by TCRdb, was assigned here from a germline match of the nucleotide sequence. Germline CDR1 TSWWSYY, CDR2 QGS. The CDR3 is made up of 23 amino acids. The V gene lost 1 base and the J gene lost 6 bases, with 39 bases spanning the gap. Here the CDR3 reads CALGERGESGVCRFPYPHHKLIF. The CDR3, as DNA: TGTGCTCTTGGGGAACGAGGAGAATCTGGGGTTTGTCGCTTCCCTTACCCTCATCATAAACTCATCTTT.

Concerning this clone itself: The amino acid sequence in TCRdb belongs to a much larger clone and departs from this DNA's translation at residue 11, likely a sequencing read error; the sequence shown is translated from the DNA. The chain uses TRDV1 and TRDJ1, with 11 bases that match TRDD3. The germline gives CDR1 TSWWSYY, CDR2 QGS. The CDR3 extends over 23 amino acids. V dropped 0 bases and J dropped 4; count of bases not matched to a gene: 25. As DNA, the CDR3 is TGTGCTCTTGGGGAACTGGGGCCTACTACGCCGACTTACTGGGGGATAAAAAACGATAAACTCATCTTT. As protein: CALGELGPTTPTYWGIKNDKLIF.

This clone was observed at least ten times. Other DNA sequences in the sample encode the same CDR3. The rearrangement links TRDV1 to TRDJ1; the D gene is possibly TRDD3 (6 bases). CDR1 is TSWWSYY and CDR2 is QGS in the germline V gene. CDR3 length: 19 residues. Trimming stripped 6 bases from V and 1 base from J, with 27 bases between. The chain's CDR3 is CALGSIIWGPGVSTDKLIF. The CDR3, as DNA: TGTGCTCTTGGTTCTATTATCTGGGGACCAGGAGTTAGCACCGATAAACTCATCTTT.

A note on this clone: A read error is the likely source, as a far larger clone sits one nucleotide away. At the DNA level, this CDR3 is encoded by other sequences in the same sample as well. The CDR3 region has the DNA TGTGCCTGTGACCCGCTGAGGGGAGACGCACAACTCTTCTTT. Translated: CACDPLRGDAQLFF. The gene calls are TRDV2 and TRDJ2; a weak D match, TRDD3 (5 bases). Assignment of the J gene here rests on matching the DNA to germline, because TCRdb gives none. The CDR3 runs to 14 residues. V dropped 3 bases and J dropped 8 bases, with 15 bases sitting between them. The germline V gene has CDR1 GEAIGNYY and CDR2 EKD.

A note on this clone: A far larger clone is just one base off, so this is likely a read error. Different DNA sequences within this sample yield the same CDR3. CDR3 region: CALGELSRYSTDKLIF. In DNA form, the CDR3 reads TGTGCTCTTGGGGAACTATCCCGATACAGCACCGATAAACTCATCTTT. The V call is TRDV1, the J call TRDJ1, with a tentative D call TRDD3 (5 bases). The J gene, missing from TCRdb, was assigned here through DNA to germline matching. CDR1 TSWWSYY and CDR2 QGS come from the germline V gene. The length of the CDR3 is 16 residues. V was shortened by 0 bases and J by 1 base, with 12 bases between the two germline ends.

Notes on this clone: This DNA's translation and the protein TCRdb lists, from a much larger clone, do not match at residue 5, likely due to a read error; the protein shown is translated from the DNA. The V gene is TRDV1, the J gene TRDJ1, with D possibly TRDD2 on 5 matching bases. The CDR3 spans 21 residues. Deletions cut 4 bases from V and 0 bases from J, with 30 bases between. In germline, CDR1 is TSWWSYY, CDR2 QGS. The CDR3 region is CALGGGFTYVPTHRYTDKLIF. In DNA, the CDR3 is TGTGCTCTTGGGGGAGGTTTCACCTACGTCCCTACTCATAGGTACACCGATAAACTCATCTTT.

The table lists this clone with a few counts. A read error likely explains this, since a far larger clone differs by one base. Other nucleotide sequences in the sample specify the same CDR3. V and J are TRDV1 and TRDJ1; D is tentatively TRDD2 or TRDD3 (5 bases each). The CDR3 runs 22 residues. The V gene's germline CDR1 is TSWWSYY and CDR2 QGS. The chain's CDR3 is CALGDYHRPTYDWTGATNKLIF. The CDR3 nucleotides are TGTGCTCTCGGGGACTACCACCGCCCTACGTACGATTGGACGGGCGCCACCAATAAACTCATCTTT.

This clone has a handful of counts. TCRdb's entry gives the protein of a much larger clone, which mismatches this DNA's translation at residue 3, likely from a read error; the protein reported here is translated from the DNA. The V gene is TRDV2, the J gene TRDJ3, with TRDD3 matching over 10 bases. Germline matching of the DNA provided the J gene here, since TCRdb leaves it blank. Germline V gene sequence: CDR1 GEAIGNYY, CDR2 EKD. The CDR3 covers 19 residues. The CDR3 DNA is TGTGCCCGTGACACCGTTCTGGGGGATAGATCCTGGGACACCCGACAGATGTTTTTC. It encodes CARDTVLGDRSWDTRQMFF.

Regarding this clone: For this DNA, TCRdb reports the protein of a much larger clone, which diverges at residue 11, most likely from a read error; the protein presented here is translated directly from the DNA. The rearrangement joins TRDV2 to TRDJ3; TRDD3 matches 9 bases. The J gene was not available in TCRdb and was assigned here by matching the DNA to germline segments. V shed 0 bases, J shed 5 bases, and the junction held 7 bases outside the gene matches. The CDR3 length is 18 residues. Germline V gene sequence: CDR1 GEAIGNYY, CDR2 EKD. CDR3 sequence reads: CACDTGGYSSRDTRQMFF. The CDR3 DNA reads as TGTGCCTGTGACACCGGGGGATACTCGTCCCGGGACACCCGACAGATGTTTTTC.

This clone turned up a few times. A far larger clone is just one base off, so this is likely a read error. For the CDR3, the DNA is TGTGCTCTTGGGGTCTTAGCCTTCCTACGGGCTAATGGGGGAAACACCGATAAGCTCATCTTT. Translation: CALGVLAFLRANGGNTDKLIF. For the V gene the call is TRDV1; the J gene has no call; TRDD3, as called in the table, went unchecked against the DNA. Germline loops: CDR1 TSWWSYY, CDR2 QGS. The CDR3 contains 21 residues.

The sample holds a few counts of this clone. The protein given by TCRdb reflects a much larger clone and differs at residue 8 from this DNA's translation, likely from a read error; the protein shown is the DNA's translation. The chain couples TRDV2 to TRDJ3; TRDD3 matches at 8 bases. Here the J gene was assigned by germline matching of the DNA, as TCRdb has none. The V gene's germline CDR1 is GEAIGNYY and CDR2 EKD. The CDR3 is 23 residues long. Losses at the gene ends were 0 bases for V and 0 bases for J; bases not matched to a gene: 18. The CDR3 DNA reads TGTGCCTGTGACACCGGGGACCGGGGGATATCGCGGACCAGCTCCTGGGACACCCGACAGATGTTTTTC. This codes for CACDTGDRGISRTSSWDTRQMFF.

This clone was picked up a small number of times. A far larger clone is just one base off, so this is likely a read error. Other DNA sequences in the same sample also yield this CDR3. The chain joins TRDV1 to TRDJ1, with a possible D match to TRDD2 (6 bases). The CDR3 runs to 23 residues. Germline loops: CDR1 TSWWSYY, CDR2 QGS. With 3 bases removed from V and 11 bases from J, the gap between germline ends came to 46 bases. CDR3 residues: CALGDPPFLARVRGTNEGGKLIF. CDR3 bases: TGTGCTCTTGGGGATCCACCTTTCCTAGCCCGGGTAAGGGGTACCAACGAAGGGGGTAAGCTCATCTTT.

TRDV1 is the V gene, and the J gene was not called; the table's D call of TRDD3 was not tested on the DNA. Germline assignment: CDR1 TSWWSYY and CDR2 QGS. CDR3 length: 18 amino acids. The CDR3 DNA follows: TGTGCTCTTGGGGGGAGGCCTCCCTACTCTGGGGGATACATGAGGCTCATCTTT. Residues: CALGGRPPYSGGYMRLIF.

This clone turned up a few times. TCRdb assigns this DNA the protein of a much larger clone, which departs from its translation at residue 7; this likely reflects a read error, and the protein shown comes from translating the DNA. V is TRDV2 and J is TRDJ2, with 7 bases fitting TRDD3. The J gene, left out of TCRdb, was set here by checking the DNA against germline. CDR1 is GEAIGNYY, CDR2 EKD, per germline. The CDR3 is 15 amino acids. V shed 4 bases, J shed 5 bases, and the junction held 9 bases outside the gene matches. Written as DNA, the CDR3 is TGTGCCTGTGATCCCTTACCGGGGGATACAGCACAACTCTTCTTT. Translating it yields CACDPLPGDTAQLFF.

The sample holds a few counts of this clone. One base separates it from a far larger clone, so it is likely a read error. The sample contains more than one DNA sequence encoding this CDR3. The chain couples TRDV3 to TRDJ1, with D possibly matching TRDD2 (6 bases). The CDR3 consists of 15 residues. V lost 2 bases and J 1 base, leaving 17 bases between the germline ends. Germline lookup yields CDR1 TVYSNPD and CDR2 GDNSRS (reference sequence). CDR3 nucleotide sequence: TGTGCCTTTTATACTCCTACCGTGCGCACCGATAAACTCATCTTT. Translated: CAFYTPTVRTDKLIF.

This clone was observed a single time. This chain uses TRDV1 with TRDJ1; TRDD3 aligns across 8 bases. TCRdb lists no J gene, so it was determined here by aligning the DNA to germline. The CDR3 runs 24 residues. J gave up 0 bases and V 4 bases, and 31 bases lay outside the gene matches. Germline CDR1 and CDR2: TSWWSYY and QGS. This CDR3 is CALGGLPSLGDWIPYPSYTDKLIF. The CDR3 nucleotides read TGTGCTCTTGGGGGTCTGCCTTCTCTGGGGGACTGGATACCATACCCATCGTACACCGATAAACTCATCTTT.

On this clone: A read error is the likely source, as a far larger clone sits one nucleotide away. The sample holds other DNA sequences that translate to the same CDR3. The chain combines TRDV1 with TRDJ1, with 10 bases aligning to TRDD3. There are 19 residues in the CDR3. CDR1 is TSWWSYY and CDR2 is QGS in the germline V gene. The CDR3 sequence is CALGLSTGGFVGHTDKLIF. CDR3 in DNA: TGTGCTCTTGGCCTCAGTACTGGGGGATTCGTCGGTCACACCGATAAACTAATCTTT.

CDR3 residues: CALGGPDKLIF. The CDR3 region has the DNA TGTGCTCTTGGGGGACCCGATAAACTCATCTTT. This rearrangement joins TRDV1 to TRDJ1, with D unresolved. In the absence of a J gene in TCRdb, the DNA was matched to germline to assign it here. This CDR3 is 11 amino acids long. Germline CDR1 is TSWWSYY and CDR2 is QGS. Trimming pared 4 bases from V and 3 bases from J, leaving 3 bases between.

This clone is large (0.1 to 1%) by share. This sample includes further DNA sequences coding for the same CDR3. The rearrangement joins TRDV1 to TRDJ1, with TRDD3 matching 10 bases. Germline V gene lookup returns CDR1 TSWWSYY and CDR2 QGS. CDR3 length: 18 amino acids. The V and J ends lost 0 bases and 2 bases, in that order; junction bases with no gene match: 9. The CDR3 region is CALGELSVMGDTTDKLIF. As DNA, the CDR3 is TGTGCTCTTGGGGAACTTTCAGTCATGGGGGATACAACCGATAAACTCATCTTT.

This clone was recorded many times. This specimen includes other DNA sequences encoding the same CDR3. V gene TRDV3 combines with J gene TRDJ1; no clear D. Germline lookup yields CDR1 TVYSNPD and CDR2 GDNSRS (reference sequence). V was cut by 2 bases and J by 0 bases, with 13 bases left in between. The CDR3 contains 14 residues. This chain's CDR3 is CAFLPLKYTDKLIF. The CDR3 DNA follows: TGTGCCTTTTTACCCTTGAAGTACACCGATAAACTCATCTTT.

There are a few counts of this clone. TCRdb records a much larger clone's protein for this DNA, with a difference at residue 6 that likely arises from a read error; the protein given is the translation of the DNA. V usage is TRDV1 and J usage is TRDJ1; 8 bases are a match to TRDD3. The J gene, absent from TCRdb, was called here by matching the DNA to germline. Germline CDR1 is TSWWSYY and CDR2 is QGS. V gave up 3 bases and J gave up 0 bases; unmatched junction bases: 15. The CDR3 sequence is 19 residues long. The CDR3 DNA follows: TGTGCTCTTGGGGACCCCTACCACTACCGTGGGGGATACACCGATAAACTCATCTTT. Amino acid sequence: CALGDPYHYRGGYTDKLIF.

Note on this clone: This sequence is one base from a far larger clone and is likely a read error. The same CDR3 is also encoded by other DNA sequences in this sample. For the V gene the call is TRDV2; the J gene has no call; TRDD3, as called in the table, went unchecked against the DNA. In germline, CDR1 is GEAIGNYY, CDR2 EKD. The CDR3 has 15 amino acids. The CDR3 loop is CACDRLLGETDKLIF. CDR3 nucleotide sequence: TGTGCCTGTGACCGATTACTGGGGGAAACCGATAAGCTCATCTTT.

This clone has only a few counts. The protein held in TCRdb is that of a much larger clone and does not match this DNA's translation at residue 22, likely because of a read error; the protein shown is translated from the DNA. Here the V gene is TRDV1, but the J gene went uncalled; the table's D call TRDD3 went unverified against the DNA. Per germline, CDR1 TSWWSYY and CDR2 QGS. The CDR3 loop spans 23 amino acids. The CDR3 coding sequence is TGTGCTCTTGGGGAACCTGGCTTCCTTTCAAACCTACTGGGGGATATAAAAACGGATAAACTCACCTTT. Translating gives CALGEPGFLSNLLGDIKTDKLTF.

As to this clone: This is likely an artifact of a read error, given a far larger clone one base away. The same CDR3 also results from other DNA sequences found in this sample. TRDV2 is the V gene, and the J gene was not called. CDR1 is GEAIGNYY and CDR2 is EKD in the germline V gene. CDR3 length equals 15 residues. The CDR3 nucleotides read TGTGCCTGTGACACGTCTACCTGGGACACCCGACAGATGTTCTTC. It yields the protein CACDTSTWDTRQMFF.

As to this clone: A far larger clone is a single base away, which makes a read error likely. The same CDR3 can be traced to other DNA sequences in this sample. The V gene is listed as TRDV2; no J gene was called. Germline CDR1 GEAIGNYY, CDR2 EKD. This CDR3 has 18 residues. CDR3 coding DNA: TGTGCCTGTGACACCGTGGGAAATCCTTCTGCTTTGACAGCACAGCTCTTCTTT. The encoded protein is CACDTVGNPSALTAQLFF.

This clone was counted only a few times. A read error is the likely source, as a far larger clone sits one nucleotide away. The sample contains more than one DNA sequence encoding this CDR3. The CDR3 loop reads CACDTDRVLGASGGGKLIF. DNA for the CDR3: TGCGCCTGTGACACCGACCGAGTACTGGGGGCCTCGGGAGGAGGTAAACTCATCTTT. V and J are TRDV2 and TRDJ1, with 8 bases matching TRDD3. Here the J gene was assigned by germline matching of the DNA, as TCRdb has none. Germline V gives CDR1 GEAIGNYY, CDR2 EKD. CDR3 length equals 19 residues.

The CDR3 reads CARGRHTDKLIF. The CDR3 bases are TGTGCACGAGGGAGACACACCGATAAACTCATCTTT. No call was made for the V gene; the J gene is TRDJ1. The CDR3 runs 12 residues.